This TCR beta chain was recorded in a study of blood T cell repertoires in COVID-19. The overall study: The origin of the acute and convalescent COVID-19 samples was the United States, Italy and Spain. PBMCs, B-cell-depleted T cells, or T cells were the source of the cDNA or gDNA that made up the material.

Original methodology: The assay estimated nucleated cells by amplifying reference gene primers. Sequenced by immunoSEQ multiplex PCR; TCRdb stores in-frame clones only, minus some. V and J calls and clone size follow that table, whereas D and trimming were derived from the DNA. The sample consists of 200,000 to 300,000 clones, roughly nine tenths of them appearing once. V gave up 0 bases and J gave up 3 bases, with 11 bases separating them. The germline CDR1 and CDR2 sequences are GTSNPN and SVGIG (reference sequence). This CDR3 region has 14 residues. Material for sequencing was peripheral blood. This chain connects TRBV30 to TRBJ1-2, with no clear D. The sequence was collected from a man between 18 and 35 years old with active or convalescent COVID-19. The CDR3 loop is CAWSVSREYYGYTF. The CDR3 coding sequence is TGTGCCTGGAGTGTATCCCGAGAATACTATGGCTACACCTTC.